Below are 10 T cell receptor beta chains sequenced from a single sample in a study of blood T cell repertoires in COVID-19. Sequencing used immunoSEQ multiplex PCR; TCRdb keeps in-frame clones, though not all of them. The sample includes under 250,000 clones, 81% of them seen just once. The sample consisted of peripheral blood. All receptors come from an elderly woman with acute or convalescent COVID-19.

Only a few counts were recorded for this clone. This rearrangement joins TRBV12-3 or TRBV12-4 to TRBJ1-1; D unclear. The V end was cut by 1 base, the J end by 1 base, with 4 bases between. The CDR3 totals 13 residues. CDR3 loop: CASSLGANTEAFF. The DNA for the CDR3 is TGTGCCAGCAGTTTAGGGGCGAACACTGAAGCTTTCTTT.

The table lists this clone with a count of one. This chain joins TRBV6-5 and TRBJ1-1, with unresolved D. The germline V and J ends were trimmed by 5 bases and 8 bases, with 18 bases remaining between them. This CDR3 has 14 amino acids. CDR1 MNHEY and CDR2 SVGAGI come from the germline V gene. DNA for the CDR3: TGTGCCAGCAGTCCTAGTTTTTCTGTCACCGAAGCTTTCTTT. It specifies CASSPSFSVTEAFF.

This chain links TRBV15 with TRBJ2-4; D not resolved. Germline CDR1 reads LNHNV; CDR2 reads YYDKDF (reference sequence). Between the trimmed V and J ends, which lost 1 base and 0 bases, there was a span of 10 bases. This CDR3 has 16 residues. The CDR3 bases are TGTGCCACCAGCAGAGGGGCAGCCCTAGCCAAAAACATTCAGTACTTC. Encoded protein: CATSRGAALAKNIQYF. The full variable domain, completed using reference TRBV15 and TRBJ2-4, is DAMVIQNPRYQVTQFGKPVTLSCSQTLNHNVMYWYQQKSSQAPKLLFHYYDKDFNNEADTPDNFQSRRPNTSFCFLDIRSPGLGDTAMYLCATSRGAALAKNIQYFGAGTRLSVL.

V is TRBV20-1 and J is TRBJ1-5; D remains ambiguous. With 3 bases removed from V and 1 base from J, the gap between germline ends came to 10 bases. Germline V gene data show CDR1 as DFQATT and CDR2 as SNEGSKA (reference sequence). CDR3 length: 14 amino acids. The CDR3 protein is CSASRGGSNQPQHF. The CDR3 bases are TGCAGTGCTAGTCGTGGAGGGAGCAATCAGCCCCAGCATTTT.

This clone was seen more than once but under ten times. CDR3 sequence (DNA): TGTGCCATCAGTGAGCCTAATGAACAGGGGGTGGATTTGACAGATACGCAGTATTTT. It codes for CAISEPNEQGVDLTDTQYF. The rearrangement links TRBV10-3 to TRBJ2-3, with 8 nucleotides matching TRBD1. The CDR3 covers 19 residues. V was pared by 2 bases and J by 3 bases, with 16 bases of the junction left unmatched. Germline loops: CDR1 ENHRY, CDR2 SYGVKD.

As regards this clone: Other DNA variants within this sample encode the same CDR3. V usage is TRBV5-1 and J usage is TRBJ2-7, with 10 nucleotides matching TRBD1. Germline V gene lookup returns CDR1 SGHRS and CDR2 YFSETQ. The CDR3 extends over 14 amino acids. J lost 4 bases, V lost 0 bases, and 1 base had no gene match. The CDR3 reads CASSLGQGAYEQYF. The CDR3 coding sequence is TGCGCCAGCAGCTTGGGACAGGGGGCGTACGAGCAGTACTTC.

The chain uses TRBV6-5 and TRBJ2-1, with 10 nucleotides matching TRBD2. CDR1 MNHEY and CDR2 SVGAGI come from the germline V gene. The CDR3 has 13 amino acids. The V segment lost 8 bases and the J segment 7 bases; nucleotides outside the gene matches: 5. The DNA of the CDR3 is TGTGCCAGCGGATCTAGCGGGAGAAATGAGCAGTTCTTC. This translates into CASGSSGRNEQFF.

V is TRBV18 and J is TRBJ2-2, with 8 nucleotides matching TRBD1. The germline CDR1 and CDR2 sequences are KGHSH and LQKENI. The CDR3 totals 15 residues. V was pared by 3 bases and J by 4 bases, with 4 bases of the junction left unmatched. The CDR3 is CASSPWTGFTGELFF. CDR3 sequence (DNA): TGTGCCAGCTCACCTTGGACAGGGTTCACCGGGGAGCTGTTTTTT.

This clone has just a few counts. The gene calls are TRBV7-9 and TRBJ2-5; 9 bases agree with TRBD2. The trim removed 2 bases at V and 7 bases at J, leaving 14 bases unmatched. CDR1 and CDR2 (germline): SEHNR, FQNEAQ (reference sequence). CDR3 length: 17 residues. DNA of the CDR3: TGTGCCAGCAGCTTATCCACGACTAGCGGAGGCCAGGGGACCCAGTACTTC. It is translated as CASSLSTTSGGQGTQYF.

The chain has TRBV4-1 and TRBJ2-1, with 9 bases lining up with TRBD2. Looked up from germline, CDR1 is MGHRA and CDR2 is YSYEKL. The V gene end was trimmed by 4 bases and the J gene end by 7 bases; junction bases not matched to a gene: 5. There are 14 residues in the CDR3. The CDR3 DNA is TGCGCCAGCAGCCGGACTAGCGCCCTGAATGAGCAGTTCTTC. Protein product: CASSRTSALNEQFF.